This TCR beta chain was captured by sequencing in a study of siplizumab effects on memory and regulatory T cells. Study results and caveats: Tregs that proliferated in siplizumab cultures did not have their suppressive function confirmed. Fewer alloreactive sequences mapped to unstimulated CD4+ memory cells under siplizumab. Roughly 75-95% of proliferating clones (CD4+ or CD8+) could not be assigned a naive or memory phenotype.

TCRdb keeps only in-frame clones here, not all; method: immunoSEQ multiplex PCR. The table records 70,000 to 90,000 clones, 90% of them present only once. V lost 3 bases and J lost 1; bases outside the gene matches: 9. Germline V gives CDR1 GTSNPN, CDR2 SVGIG (reference sequence). The CDR3 is 16 residues long. Details on this clone: What it recognizes is unknown.

The rearrangement uses TRBV30 and TRBJ2-5; the match to TRBD2 covers 9 bases. What was sequenced was CD4+ T cells sorted from blood. This clonotype originated in a human donor in good health. CDR3 sequence (DNA): TGTGCCTGGAGGCCACTAGCGGGTCTAGTCCAAGAGACCCAGTACTTC. The encoded protein is CAWRPLAGLVQETQYF. Together with reference TRBV30 and TRBJ2-5, the CDR3 gives the full variable domain: SQTIHQWPATLVQPVGSPLSLECTVEGTSNPNLYWYRQAAGRGLQLLFYSVGIGQISSEVPQNLSASRPQDRQFILSSKKLLLSDSGFYLCAWRPLAGLVQETQYFGPGTRLLVL.